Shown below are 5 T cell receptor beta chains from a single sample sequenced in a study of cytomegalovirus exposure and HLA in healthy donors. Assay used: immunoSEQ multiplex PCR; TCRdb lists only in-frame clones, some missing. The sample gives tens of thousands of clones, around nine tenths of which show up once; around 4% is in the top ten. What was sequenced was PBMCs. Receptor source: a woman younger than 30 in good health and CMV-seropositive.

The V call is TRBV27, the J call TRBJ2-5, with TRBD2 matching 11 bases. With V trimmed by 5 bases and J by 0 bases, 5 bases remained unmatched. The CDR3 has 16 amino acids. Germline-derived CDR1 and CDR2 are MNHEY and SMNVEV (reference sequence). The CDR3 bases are TGTGCCAGCAGTACTACTAGCGGGGGATACCAAGAGACCCAGTACTTC. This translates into CASSTTSGGYQETQYF.

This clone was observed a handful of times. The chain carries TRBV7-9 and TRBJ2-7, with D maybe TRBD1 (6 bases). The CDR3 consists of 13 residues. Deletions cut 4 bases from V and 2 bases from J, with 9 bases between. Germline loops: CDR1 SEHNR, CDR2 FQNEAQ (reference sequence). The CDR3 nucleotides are TGTGCCAGCAGCTCTGACAGGCCCTACGAGCAGTACTTC. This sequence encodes CASSSDRPYEQYF.

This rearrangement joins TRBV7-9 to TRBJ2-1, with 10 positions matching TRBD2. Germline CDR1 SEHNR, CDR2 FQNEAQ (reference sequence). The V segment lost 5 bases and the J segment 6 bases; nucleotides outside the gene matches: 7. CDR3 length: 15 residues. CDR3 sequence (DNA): TGTGCCAGCAGCGCCCTAGCGGGGGCCAGCAATGAGCAGTTCTTC. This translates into CASSALAGASNEQFF.

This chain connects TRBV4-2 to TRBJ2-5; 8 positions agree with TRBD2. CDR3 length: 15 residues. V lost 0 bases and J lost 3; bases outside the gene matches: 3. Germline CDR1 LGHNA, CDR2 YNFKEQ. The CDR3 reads CASSQDRGGEETQYF. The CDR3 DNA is TGTGCCAGCAGCCAAGATCGGGGGGGCGAAGAGACCCAGTACTTC.

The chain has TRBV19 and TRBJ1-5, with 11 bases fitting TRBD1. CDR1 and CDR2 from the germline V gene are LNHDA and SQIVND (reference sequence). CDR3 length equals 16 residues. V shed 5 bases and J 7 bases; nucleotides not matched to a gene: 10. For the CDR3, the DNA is TGTGCCAGTAGTTCGCCGGGGACAGGGGGAGGCCAGCCCCAGCATTTT. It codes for CASSSPGTGGGQPQHF.